These T cell receptor beta chains were read from a single sample in a study of cytomegalovirus exposure and HLA in healthy donors. Clones were sequenced by immunoSEQ multiplex PCR, and TCRdb holds only the in-frame ones, with some missing. The sample yields 85,000 to 130,000 clones, roughly four fifths seen once. Specimen: PBMCs. The origin of the receptors is a man between 60 and 75 years old in good health and CMV-seronegative. The CDR3 runs from the conserved cysteine through the conserved F or W. D genes are given only for firm matches. Some rows have no size entry. The others give once, few or many, or a class for an expanded clone.

v_call: TRBV5-1
clone_size: -
j_call: TRBJ2-1
d_call: TRBD1
cdr3_aa: CASSKLQGIEQFF
cdr3_nt: TGCGCCAGCAGCAAACTACAGGGGATTGAGCAGTTCTTC

v_call: TRBV6-6
clone_size: -
j_call: TRBJ2-3
d_call: -
cdr3_aa: CASSYGQASTDTQYF
cdr3_nt: TGTGCCAGCAGTTACGGGCAGGCTAGCACAGATACGCAGTATTTT

v_call: TRBV9
clone_size: -
j_call: TRBJ1-2
d_call: -
cdr3_aa: CASSPGTRGEVGYGYTF
cdr3_nt: TGTGCCAGCAGCCCCGGGACCCGAGGGGAGGTTGGCTATGGCTACACCTTC

v_call: TRBV28
clone_size: -
j_call: TRBJ2-3
d_call: -
cdr3_aa: CASRGDTDTQYF
cdr3_nt: TGTGCCAGCAGAGGAGACACAGATACGCAGTATTTT

v_call: TRBV5-1
clone_size: -
j_call: TRBJ2-5
d_call: TRBD1
cdr3_aa: CASSSPGAGGLQETQYF
cdr3_nt: TGCGCCAGCAGCTCCCCCGGTGCAGGGGGCCTGCAAGAGACCCAGTACTTC

v_call: TRBV15
clone_size: -
j_call: TRBJ1-3
d_call: -
cdr3_aa: CATSRERRSSGNTIYF
cdr3_nt: TGTGCCACCAGCAGAGAAAGGAGAAGCTCTGGAAACACCATATATTTT

v_call: TRBV5-4
clone_size: few
j_call: TRBJ2-2
d_call: TRBD1
cdr3_aa: CASSETGTAITGELFF
cdr3_nt: TGTGCCAGCAGCGAGACCGGGACAGCGATCACCGGGGAGCTGTTTTTT

v_call: TRBV15
clone_size: -
j_call: TRBJ1-1
d_call: TRBD1
cdr3_aa: CATSRVGTGAPREAFF
cdr3_nt: TGTGCCACCAGCAGAGTCGGGACAGGGGCTCCCCGTGAAGCTTTCTTT

v_call: TRBV6-5
clone_size: -
j_call: TRBJ1-1
d_call: -
cdr3_aa: CASRPRGGNTEAFF
cdr3_nt: TGTGCCAGCAGACCGAGAGGGGGTAACACTGAAGCTTTCTTT

v_call: TRBV7-2
clone_size: once
j_call: TRBJ2-1
d_call: -
cdr3_aa: CASSPVKSSYNEQFF
cdr3_nt: TGTGCCAGCAGCCCGGTCAAAAGCTCCTACAATGAGCAGTTCTTC

v_call: TRBV5-1
clone_size: -
j_call: TRBJ2-3
d_call: TRBD2
cdr3_aa: CASSLVTLAGTSTDTQYF
cdr3_nt: TGCGCCAGCAGCTTGGTAACCCTAGCGGGGACTAGCACAGATACGCAGTATTTT

v_call: TRBV5-1
clone_size: -
j_call: TRBJ2-4
d_call: -
cdr3_aa: CASSPGSAKNIQYF
cdr3_nt: TGCGCCAGCAGCCCGGGGTCAGCCAAAAACATTCAGTACTTC

v_call: TRBV7-9
clone_size: -
j_call: TRBJ1-3
d_call: -
cdr3_aa: CASSYSASSGNTIYF
cdr3_nt: TGTGCCAGCAGCTACTCAGCGAGCTCTGGAAACACCATATATTTT

v_call: TRBV2
clone_size: -
j_call: TRBJ1-1
d_call: TRBD1
cdr3_aa: CASSDINTGGRKTEAFF
cdr3_nt: TGTGCCAGCAGTGATATAAATACAGGGGGCAGAAAAACTGAAGCTTTCTTT